One and the same sample provided the 31 T cell receptor beta chains below, sequenced in a study of T cell responses to AZD1222 COVID-19 vaccine (dated by TCRdb to the early 2020s). What the time point label conveys for this sample: baseline before first vaccination. Library generation was performed with the immunoSEQ multiplex PCR assay. In TCRdb, the immuneACCESS table is reduced to in-frame sequences with V and J assigned. These tables do not hold every clone; where another copy was compared, an unresolved V gene accounts for under half, and the others remain unexplained. Recorded for this sample are fewer than 150,000 clones; 90% of them occurred a single time. Of the sample, around 3.6% is held by the ten largest clones. The material was peripheral blood, obtained on day 0 of AZD1222 vaccination. These receptors were taken from an adult in good health.

The chain links TRBV5-5 to TRBJ1-1; D ambiguous. CDR1 and CDR2 from the germline V gene are SGHKS and YYEKEE (reference sequence). The CDR3 contains 15 residues. V was shortened by 2 bases and J by 6 bases, with 17 bases between the two germline ends. The CDR3 region is CASSLGGSPNAEAFF. The DNA of the CDR3 is TGTGCCAGCAGCTTAGGCGGGAGTCCAAATGCTGAAGCTTTCTTT.

V and J are TRBV7-9 and TRBJ1-5, with D perhaps matching TRBD1 (6 bases). Trimming shortened V by 1 base and J by 7 bases, and 11 bases separated the two germline ends. Germline CDR1 is SEHNR and CDR2 is FQNEAQ (reference sequence). The CDR3 runs to 14 residues. The CDR3 region has the DNA TGTGCCAGCAGCTTAGGGGGGGCCATCCAGCCCCAGCATTTT. This encodes CASSLGGAIQPQHF.

The rearrangement links TRBV6-6 to TRBJ2-7, with 8 positions matching TRBD2. Germline trimming cut 5 bases from V and 6 bases from J; bases unmatched to any gene: 6. The CDR3 is 13 amino acids. Germline V gene lookup returns CDR1 MNHNY and CDR2 SVGAGI (reference sequence). The CDR3 sequence: CASSGLAPSEQYF. In DNA, the CDR3 is TGTGCCAGCAGTGGACTAGCACCCAGCGAGCAGTACTTC.

The chain combines TRBV11-3 with TRBJ2-2, with 7 bases matching TRBD1. V lost 0 bases and J lost 5; bases outside the gene matches: 15. CDR3 size: 19 residues. The V gene's germline CDR1 is SGHNT and CDR2 YENEEA. This CDR3 is CASSLDYEQGKYWTGELFF. The CDR3 nucleotides read TGTGCCAGCAGCTTAGACTATGAACAGGGGAAGTATTGGACCGGGGAGCTGTTTTTT.

This clone appeared once. This rearrangement joins TRBV3-1 (or the pseudogene TRBV3-2) to TRBJ2-7; no clear D gene. The ends were cut back, 0 bases at V and 7 bases at J, with 16 bases in the middle. Germline-derived CDR1 and CDR2 are LGHDT and YNNKEL (reference sequence). The CDR3 length is 15 residues. The DNA of the CDR3 is TGTGCCAGCAGCCAAGACGTCACCCGGGCTGGGGAGCAGTACTTC. Amino acid sequence: CASSQDVTRAGEQYF.

The chain couples TRBV3-1 (or the pseudogene TRBV3-2) to TRBJ2-2, with TRBD2 matching over 8 bases. J lost 5 bases, V lost 9 bases, and 11 bases had no gene match. Looked up from germline, CDR1 is LGHDT and CDR2 is YNNKEL (reference sequence). The length of the CDR3 is 15 residues. The CDR3 region is CASPGGREETGELFF. CDR3 in DNA: TGTGCCAGTCCCGGGGGGCGGGAGGAGACCGGGGAGCTGTTTTTT.

The J gene is TRBJ2-1, the V gene TRBV11-2; D is undetermined. Trimming left V 5 bases short and J 8 bases short, with 10 bases between. Germline CDR1 reads SGHAT; CDR2 reads FQNNGV. The CDR3 spans 12 residues. In DNA, the CDR3 is TGTGCCAGCAGCACTACCCGGGATGAGCAGTTCTTC. Protein product: CASSTTRDEQFF.

V is TRBV10-2 and J is TRBJ1-2; D is unclear. V shed 2 bases and J shed 4 bases, with 8 bases lying between them. CDR3 length equals 13 residues. Germline CDR1 is WSHSY and CDR2 is SAAADI. The CDR3 coding sequence is TGCGCCAGCAGTGAGGGCAGGAGCTATGGCTACACCTTC. It specifies CASSEGRSYGYTF.

This chain connects TRBV12-3 or TRBV12-4 to TRBJ1-2; the D is unclear. This CDR3 has 13 amino acids. V dropped 0 bases and J dropped 1 base, with 3 bases sitting between them. Here the CDR3 DNA reads TGTGCCAGCAGTTTAGCGGGTAACTATGGCTACACCTTC. Protein sequence: CASSLAGNYGYTF.

The count of this clone is one. The chain joins TRBV6-5 to TRBJ2-1, with 12 bases matching TRBD2. Germline loops: CDR1 MNHEY, CDR2 SVGAGI. The CDR3 runs to 14 residues. After removal of 6 bases from V and 9 bases from J, the junction contained 6 bases not matched to a gene. The CDR3 sequence: CASSRLAGAGEQFF. DNA for the CDR3: TGTGCCAGCAGCCGACTAGCGGGGGCCGGTGAGCAGTTCTTC.

The rearrangement joins TRBV19 to TRBJ1-4, with a possible D match to TRBD1 (6 bases). V was cut by 10 bases and J by 7 bases, with 25 bases left in between. Germline CDR1 and CDR2: LNHDA and SQIVND (reference sequence). The CDR3 is 16 residues long. DNA of the CDR3: TGTGCCACCACTAGCCGGGACTCCGGAGGGGGTGAAAAACTGTTTTTT. Encoded protein: CATTSRDSGGGEKLFF.

This rearrangement joins TRBV19 to TRBJ1-3; 7 bases align to TRBD1. The CDR3 runs to 12 residues. CDR1 is LNHDA and CDR2 is SQIVND in the germline V gene (reference sequence). Trimming at V came to 6 bases and at J to 8 bases, leaving 4 bases not matched to a gene. Written as DNA, the CDR3 is TGTGCCAGTAGCGACAGGGTCGACACCATATATTTT. It yields the protein CASSDRVDTIYF.

The gene calls are TRBV5-4 and TRBJ2-1, with 9 bases lining up with TRBD2. CDR1 and CDR2 from the germline V gene are SGHNT and YYREEE (reference sequence). Trimming cost V 2 bases and J 6 bases; bases outside gene matches: 0. The CDR3 runs to 13 residues. The CDR3 coding sequence is TGTGCCAGCAGCTTTAGCGGGAGCAATGAGCAGTTCTTC. It specifies CASSFSGSNEQFF.

The V gene is TRBV11-3, the J gene TRBJ2-2, with a weak D call TRBD1 (5 bases). The CDR3 is 13 amino acids. CDR1 and CDR2 from the germline V gene are SGHNT and YENEEA. Trimming took 6 bases from V and 4 from J, leaving 9 bases between them. The CDR3 sequence is CASSQGPTGELFF. The CDR3 DNA reads TGTGCCAGCAGTCAGGGCCCCACCGGGGAGCTGTTTTTT.

V is TRBV3-1 (or the pseudogene TRBV3-2) and J is TRBJ1-2; no definite D call. This CDR3 is 13 amino acids long. The V end was cut by 1 base, the J end by 8 bases, with 11 bases between. Germline V gene lookup returns CDR1 LGHDT and CDR2 YNNKEL (reference sequence). CDR3 amino acids: CASSQASGGGYTF. CDR3 in DNA: TGTGCCAGCAGCCAAGCCTCCGGCGGAGGCTACACCTTC.

The chain recombines TRBV11-2 with TRBJ2-7; D unresolved. This CDR3 has 11 residues. CDR1 SGHAT and CDR2 FQNNGV come from the germline V gene. V shed 4 bases and J shed 3 bases, with 4 bases lying between them. CDR3: CASSSVYEQYF. The CDR3 DNA reads TGTGCCAGCAGCTCCGTCTACGAGCAGTACTTC.

This rearrangement joins TRBV20-1 to TRBJ1-4; D is unresolved. V dropped 3 bases and J dropped 0 bases, with 14 bases sitting between them. This CDR3 region has 16 residues. Germline CDR1 DFQATT, CDR2 SNEGSKA (reference sequence). The CDR3: CSASIRLTATNEKLFF. The CDR3, as DNA: TGCAGTGCTAGTATTCGGTTGACTGCAACTAATGAAAAACTGTTTTTT.

The chain carries TRBV2 and TRBJ1-6, with D possibly matching TRBD1 (5 bases). Trimming shortened V by 6 bases and J by 7 bases, and 16 bases separated the two germline ends. Germline V gene sequence: CDR1 SNHLY, CDR2 FYNNEI. The length of the CDR3 is 15 residues. In DNA, the CDR3 is TGTGCCAGCAGGGTAGAAGGGGCCTCGAATTCACCCCTCCACTTT. Translated: CASRVEGASNSPLHF. Combining the CDR3 with reference TRBV2 and TRBJ1-6 gives the whole variable domain EPEVTQTPSHQVTQMGQEVILRCVPISNHLYFYWYRQILGQKVEFLVSFYNNEISEKSEIFDDQFSVERPDGSNFTLKIRSTKLEDSAMYFCASRVEGASNSPLHFGNGTRLTVT.

The V and J genes are TRBV15 and TRBJ2-1, with TRBD2 matching over 11 bases. CDR3 length: 21 residues. The V gene end was trimmed by 0 bases and the J gene end by 5 bases; junction bases not matched to a gene: 18. The germline gives CDR1 LNHNV, CDR2 YYDKDF (reference sequence). The CDR3 region has the DNA TGTGCCACCAGCAGAGATGGGAAGGGAGAGAGCCGACTAGCGGGGAACAATGAGCAGTTCTTC. Translation: CATSRDGKGESRLAGNNEQFF.

This rearrangement joins TRBV29-1 to TRBJ1-1, with D possibly matching TRBD1 (6 bases). CDR1 is SQVTM, CDR2 ANQGSEA, per germline. The CDR3 contains 13 residues. V was clipped by 4 bases and J by 1 base, with 10 bases between them. The CDR3 reads CSVGHRANTEAFF. The CDR3 region has the DNA TGCAGCGTTGGCCACAGGGCGAACACTGAAGCTTTCTTT.

The table lists this clone with a few counts. The genes are TRBV19 and TRBJ2-3, with a possible D match to TRBD2 (6 bases). V lost 3 bases to trimming and J lost 6 bases, with 13 bases between them. CDR3 length: 14 amino acids. In germline, CDR1 is LNHDA, CDR2 SQIVND (reference sequence). CDR3 DNA sequence: TGTGCCAGTAGTATGACTAGTGGTGTGGATACGCAGTATTTT. Encoded protein: CASSMTSGVDTQYF.

The CDR3: CASSGGGHQPQHF. CDR3 DNA sequence: TGTGCCAGCAGTGGAGGTGGCCATCAGCCCCAGCATTTT. This chain connects TRBV25-1 to TRBJ1-5; D remains unclear. CDR3 length equals 13 residues. The V gene's germline CDR1 is MGHDK and CDR2 SYGVNS. Trimming took off 4 bases at V and 5 bases at J, with 9 bases between the two ends.

The chain joins TRBV24-1 to TRBJ2-3, with D unclear. This CDR3 comprises 14 residues. Germline V gene lookup returns CDR1 KGHDR and CDR2 SFDVKD. V shed 1 base and J shed 5 bases, with 9 bases lying between them. CDR3 protein: CATSDFPTGDTQYF. The CDR3 region has the DNA TGTGCCACCAGTGATTTCCCGACTGGAGATACGCAGTATTTT.

This sequence joins TRBV7-9 and TRBJ2-2; possibly TRBD1 for D (5 bases). V shed 5 bases and J shed 3 bases, with 19 bases lying between them. The CDR3 runs to 17 residues. Germline CDR1 and CDR2: SEHNR and FQNEAQ (reference sequence). The CDR3 bases are TGTGCCAGCAGCCGTCCGTGGGGCGTCTATGACACCGGGGAGCTGTTTTTT. Protein product: CASSRPWGVYDTGELFF.

The chain combines TRBV7-2 with TRBJ2-7; no clear D. The germline V and J ends were trimmed by 1 base and 0 bases, with 10 bases remaining between them. The CDR3 length is 15 residues. Per germline, CDR1 SGHTA and CDR2 FQGNSA. The CDR3 loop reads CASSLGTVDSYEQYF. The CDR3 DNA sequence: TGTGCCAGCAGCTTAGGGACGGTAGACTCCTACGAGCAGTACTTC.

The CDR3 DNA follows: TGTGCCACCAGTGAAACAGGGGGCTCCTACAATGAGCAGTTCTTC. Its protein product is CATSETGGSYNEQFF. The rearrangement uses TRBV24-1 and TRBJ2-1, with 8 bases that match TRBD1. The length of the CDR3 is 15 residues. Germline lookup yields CDR1 KGHDR and CDR2 SFDVKD. Trimming took 4 bases from V and 0 from J; bases not matched to a gene: 1.

The chain has TRBV12-5 and TRBJ1-5; 10 bases agree with TRBD1. Losses at the gene ends were 6 bases for V and 5 bases for J; bases not matched to a gene: 7. Germline values: CDR1 LGHNT, CDR2 FRNRAP. The CDR3 length is 15 residues. CDR3 nucleotides: TGTGCTAGTGGCCGGACAGGGGGTTCGTATCAGCCCCAGCATTTT. The encoded protein is CASGRTGGSYQPQHF.

J is TRBJ1-6 and V is TRBV12-3 or TRBV12-4; D is undetermined. The germline V and J ends were trimmed by 7 bases and 5 bases, with 6 bases remaining between them. CDR3 length: 12 residues. CDR3 in amino acids: CASKTNNSPLHF. Here the CDR3 DNA reads TGTGCCAGCAAAACCAATAATTCACCCCTCCACTTT.

V gene TRBV4-1 combines with J gene TRBJ2-5, with 8 bases lining up with TRBD2. The trim removed 1 base at V and 0 bases at J, leaving 4 bases unmatched. There are 16 residues in the CDR3. CDR1 and CDR2 (germline): MGHRA, YSYEKL. CDR3 DNA: TGCGCCAGCAGCCAAGGACCGGGGGGGTACCAAGAGACCCAGTACTTC. Protein sequence: CASSQGPGGYQETQYF.

The rearrangement joins TRBV20-1 to TRBJ1-5, with D hard to call. The CDR3 spans 15 residues. Trimming removed 3 bases at V and 5 bases at J, with 17 bases between. Germline-derived CDR1 and CDR2 are DFQATT and SNEGSKA (reference sequence). For the CDR3, the DNA is TGCAGTGCTAGTCCACAAAGACGGGGAGATCAGCCCCAGCATTTT. Its protein product is CSASPQRRGDQPQHF.

This clone was observed a single time. The rearrangement uses TRBV30 and TRBJ1-4; no definite D call. CDR1 and CDR2 (germline): GTSNPN, SVGIG (reference sequence). The CDR3 loop spans 19 amino acids. Trimming pared 2 bases from V and 3 bases from J, leaving 25 bases between. The CDR3 here is CAWSQRVSDVYSANEKLFF. The CDR3 DNA sequence: TGTGCCTGGAGTCAAAGGGTTTCAGACGTTTACTCTGCTAATGAAAAACTGTTTTTT.